These 4 T cell receptor beta chains share one sample of origin, sequenced in a study of T cell clones after liver transplantation. Sequenced by immunoSEQ multiplex PCR; TCRdb stores in-frame clones only, minus some. Among 6,000 to 6,500 clones, approximately 81% were seen once, and the ten largest hold roughly a third. The sample consisted of CD8+ T cells from blood, taken before liver transplant. Every receptor here comes from a human donor who received a liver transplant.

Judged by abundance, this clone is medium-sized (0.01 to 0.1%). This rearrangement joins TRBV18 to TRBJ2-6; no clear D gene. Germline values: CDR1 KGHSH, CDR2 LQKENI. Trimming cost V 5 bases and J 0 bases, with 11 bases left between them. This CDR3 spans 16 amino acids. The CDR3 bases are TGTGCCAGCTCAGCCGCTTGGGACTCTGGGGCCAACGTCCTGACTTTC. Protein: CASSAAWDSGANVLTF. The full variable domain, its missing parts supplied by reference TRBV18 and TRBJ2-6, is NAGVMQNPRHLVRRRGQEARLRCSPMKGHSHVYWYRQLPEEGLKFMVYLQKENIIDESGMPKERFSAEFPKEGPSILRIQQVVRGDSAAYFCASSAAWDSGANVLTFGAGSRLTVL.

This clone was picked up a small number of times. The chain has TRBV23-1 and TRBJ1-5; no clear D gene. TRBV23-1 is an ORF for which the function is uncertain. Trimming removed 4 bases from V and 3 bases from J, with 13 bases in between. The CDR3 length is 15 residues. CDR3 sequence reads: CASSPYHVANQPQHF. In nucleotides, the CDR3 is TGCGCCAGCAGTCCTTACCATGTAGCCAATCAGCCCCAGCATTTT.

This clone has a single count. This chain joins TRBV29-1 and TRBJ2-1; no definite D call. The CDR3 has 12 residues. V was trimmed by 4 bases and J by 4 bases, leaving 8 bases between them. Germline lookup yields CDR1 SQVTM and CDR2 ANQGSEA. CDR3 loop: CSVVSVYNEQFF. The DNA of the CDR3 is TGCAGCGTTGTTTCGGTTTACAATGAGCAGTTCTTC.

This clone is categorized as medium-sized. The chain joins TRBV29-1 to TRBJ1-5; TRBD1 aligns across 8 bases. The germline gives CDR1 SQVTM, CDR2 ANQGSEA. The CDR3 contains 14 residues. Germline trimming cut 7 bases from V and 3 bases from J; bases unmatched to any gene: 8. In nucleotides, the CDR3 is TGCAGCGCCACAGGGGGGGGGCCCAATCAGCCCCAGCATTTT. This encodes CSATGGGPNQPQHF.